Listed here are 30 T cell receptor beta chains from one sample, sequenced in a study of cytomegalovirus exposure and HLA in healthy donors listed by TCRdb under 2017. The library came from the immunoSEQ multiplex PCR assay. A mixture of 60 forward primers for TCR Vbeta segments and 13 reverse primers for TCR Jbeta segments was used in the multiplex PCR. TCRdb took this table from immuneACCESS and kept in-frame rearrangements with V and J called. Such tables lack part of the clones; where checked against another copy, unresolved V genes explain under half of the gap, and the rest is unexplained. This sample holds 93,000 or so clones; about 71% were observed only once. The ten most abundant clones make up about 3.5% of the sample. Sequenced material: PBMCs. The origin of the receptors is a woman aged 45-65 years in good health and CMV-seronegative.

In this sample, this clone turned up a few times. The V and J genes are TRBV19 and TRBJ1-5; a weak D match, TRBD1 (5 bases). The V end was cut by 5 bases, the J end by 2 bases, with 7 bases between. This CDR3 is 13 amino acids long. Germline values: CDR1 LNHDA, CDR2 SQIVND (reference sequence). The CDR3 is CASSQGGNQPQHF. The CDR3 DNA is TGTGCCAGTAGTCAGGGTGGCAATCAGCCCCAGCATTTT.

V is TRBV2 and J is TRBJ1-1, with a tentative D call TRBD1 (5 bases). Germline V gene lookup returns CDR1 SNHLY and CDR2 FYNNEI. The CDR3 has 14 residues. The V gene lost 3 bases and the J gene lost 7 bases, with 15 bases spanning the gap. The CDR3 DNA sequence: TGTGCCAGCAGTGACAGGCAGGGATTTGGTGAAGCTTTCTTT. Its translation is CASSDRQGFGEAFF.

V and J are TRBV7-9 and TRBJ1-1; D is unclear. The germline V gene has CDR1 SEHNR and CDR2 FQNEAQ (reference sequence). The CDR3 is made up of 12 amino acids. The V gene lost 5 bases and the J gene lost 2 bases, with 6 bases spanning the gap. CDR3 DNA: TGTGCCAGCAGCCCCCTCAACACTGAAGCTTTCTTT. It is translated as CASSPLNTEAFF.

The genes are TRBV27 and TRBJ2-1, with 8 nucleotides matching TRBD1. CDR1 and CDR2 (germline): MNHEY, SMNVEV (reference sequence). The CDR3 runs to 19 residues. V trimming: 6 bases; J trimming: 2 bases; junction bases outside the gene matches: 18. This chain's CDR3 is CASSLRRDRPLTAYNEQFF. The CDR3 DNA sequence: TGTGCCAGCAGCCTACGCCGGGACAGGCCTCTTACCGCCTACAATGAGCAGTTCTTC.

The rearrangement uses TRBV7-6 and TRBJ1-2; TRBD1 is a possible D gene (6 bases). The CDR3 is 13 residues long. Trimming cost V 1 base and J 7 bases, with 10 bases left between them. Germline-derived CDR1 and CDR2 are SGHVS and FNYEAQ. CDR3 DNA sequence: TGTGCCAGCAGCTTAGACAGGGTATCTGGCTACACCTTC. Its translation: CASSLDRVSGYTF. Based on the CDR3 plus reference TRBV7-6 and TRBJ1-2, the full variable domain is GAGVSQSPRYKVTKRGQDVALRCDPISGHVSLYWYRQALGQGPEFLTYFNYEAQQDKSGLPNDRFSAERPEGSISTLTIQRTEQRDSAMYRCASSLDRVSGYTFGSGTRLTVV.

V usage is TRBV7-9 and J usage is TRBJ1-1, with D unresolved. Between the trimmed V and J ends, which lost 1 base and 3 bases, there was a span of 9 bases. This CDR3 comprises 14 residues. Germline CDR1 and CDR2: SEHNR and FQNEAQ (reference sequence). The CDR3 DNA follows: TGTGCCAGCAGCTTAGTACAGTGGGACACTGAAGCTTTCTTT. Protein product: CASSLVQWDTEAFF.

The chain combines TRBV18 with TRBJ1-5; TRBD1 matches 9 bases. The CDR3 has 14 amino acids. J was trimmed by 7 bases and V by 5 bases; bases with no gene match: 6. CDR1 and CDR2 (germline): KGHSH, LQKENI. CDR3 DNA sequence: TGTGCCAGCTCAATCCGGGACAGGGAACAGCCCCAGCATTTT. This gives the protein CASSIRDREQPQHF.

This chain connects TRBV7-6 to TRBJ1-2; D is undetermined. Trimming removed 6 bases at V and 2 bases at J, with 16 bases between. The CDR3 sequence is 15 residues long. Germline-derived CDR1 and CDR2 are SGHVS and FNYEAQ. The CDR3, as DNA: TGTGCCAGCAGGAGCGGACCGGACGGGAACTATGGCTACACCTTC. Its protein is CASRSGPDGNYGYTF.

V gene TRBV9 combines with J gene TRBJ2-1; no firm D call. The CDR3 contains 13 residues. V was cut by 2 bases and J by 5 bases, with 8 bases left in between. CDR1 and CDR2 (germline): SGDLS, YYNGEE. The CDR3 bases are TGTGCCAGCAGCGTGGGCAGCAACAATGAGCAGTTCTTC. Protein product: CASSVGSNNEQFF.

V is TRBV19 and J is TRBJ1-2; the D is unclear. Germline-derived CDR1 and CDR2 are LNHDA and SQIVND (reference sequence). V was shortened by 2 bases and J by 5 bases, with 6 bases between the two germline ends. This CDR3 spans 12 amino acids. CDR3 region: CASSISLYGYTF. The DNA of the CDR3 is TGTGCCAGTAGTATATCCTTATATGGCTACACCTTC.

The gene calls are TRBV7-9 and TRBJ1-2; 7 bases align to TRBD1. CDR1 is SEHNR and CDR2 is FQNEAQ in the germline V gene (reference sequence). The ends lost 5 bases at V and 2 bases at J; junction bases unmatched: 5. This CDR3 is 14 amino acids long. The CDR3: CASSQTGANYGYTF. The CDR3 nucleotides read TGTGCCAGCAGCCAAACAGGGGCGAACTATGGCTACACCTTC.

The V gene is TRBV15, the J gene TRBJ2-7; TRBD1 matches at 7 bases. Germline CDR1 is LNHNV and CDR2 is YYDKDF (reference sequence). V was pared by 2 bases and J by 1 base, with 8 bases of the junction left unmatched. This CDR3 contains 16 residues. CDR3 in amino acids: CATSRSRTGLSYEQYF. Here the CDR3 DNA reads TGTGCCACCAGCAGATCTAGGACAGGCTTATCCTACGAGCAGTACTTC.

To note about this clone: The sample holds other DNA sequences that translate to the same CDR3. This sequence joins TRBV5-1 and TRBJ2-1; 9 bases agree with TRBD2. This CDR3 comprises 15 residues. Germline lookup yields CDR1 SGHRS and CDR2 YFSETQ. Unmatched junction bases numbered 2, after V lost 2 bases and J lost 2 bases. CDR3 nucleotides: TGCGCCAGCAGCTTAGCGGGAGGCACCTACAATGAGCAGTTCTTC. Translation gives CASSLAGGTYNEQFF.

This sequence joins TRBV29-1 and TRBJ2-2; 7 bases fit TRBD1. V was pared by 3 bases and J by 6 bases, with 1 base of the junction left unmatched. The CDR3 runs to 12 residues. The germline V gene encodes CDR1 SQVTM and CDR2 ANQGSEA. CDR3 DNA sequence: TGCAGCGTTGATAGGGGGCCCGGGGAGCTGTTTTTT. Its protein is CSVDRGPGELFF.

V is TRBV7-9 and J is TRBJ1-1, with 12 bases identical to TRBD1. In germline, CDR1 is SEHNR, CDR2 FQNEAQ (reference sequence). V dropped 5 bases and J dropped 3; count of bases not matched to a gene: 7. The CDR3 consists of 16 residues. The CDR3 DNA reads as TGTGCCAGCAGCCCTCCGGGACAGGGGGCCGACACTGAAGCTTTCTTT. Its protein product is CASSPPGQGADTEAFF.

The chain uses TRBV7-6 and TRBJ2-2; tentative D call: TRBD1 (5 bases). V was pared by 0 bases and J by 4 bases, with 9 bases between. Germline V gives CDR1 SGHVS, CDR2 FNYEAQ. The CDR3 totals 15 residues. CDR3 residues: CASSLATVLTGELFF. The CDR3 DNA is TGTGCCAGCAGCTTAGCGACAGTCCTCACCGGGGAGCTGTTTTTT.

The gene calls are TRBV18 and TRBJ2-2, with 7 bases that match TRBD2. After removal of 2 bases from V and 1 base from J, the junction contained 1 base not matched to a gene. The germline V gene encodes CDR1 KGHSH and CDR2 LQKENI. The CDR3 consists of 15 residues. This CDR3 reads CASSPSGVNTGELFF. CDR3 nucleotide sequence: TGTGCCAGCTCACCAAGCGGGGTGAACACCGGGGAGCTGTTTTTT.

The chain couples TRBV29-1 to TRBJ1-2; 10 nucleotides line up with TRBD1. V trimming: 4 bases; J trimming: 3 bases; junction bases outside the gene matches: 2. In germline, CDR1 is SQVTM, CDR2 ANQGSEA. CDR3 length: 13 residues. This chain's CDR3 is CSVGQGADYGYTF. The CDR3 nucleotides are TGCAGCGTTGGACAGGGGGCGGACTATGGCTACACCTTC.

J is TRBJ1-2 and V is TRBV6-1, with TRBD1 matching 7 bases. The germline V gene has CDR1 MNHNS and CDR2 SASEGT. Trimming at V came to 8 bases and at J to 3 bases, leaving 9 bases not matched to a gene. The CDR3 runs 14 residues. In nucleotides, the CDR3 is TGTGCCAGCGGAGCTGACAGGGTTTACTATGGCTACACCTTC. Amino acid sequence: CASGADRVYYGYTF.

This chain links TRBV6-1 with TRBJ1-1, with D unresolved. This CDR3 contains 14 residues. The V end was cut by 3 bases, the J end by 0 bases, with 8 bases between. Germline CDR1 MNHNS, CDR2 SASEGT. CDR3 in amino acids: CASSDLQVNTEAFF. The CDR3 DNA sequence: TGTGCCAGCAGTGACCTTCAGGTGAACACTGAAGCTTTCTTT.

The V gene is TRBV18, the J gene TRBJ1-4, with unresolved D. Germline V gene lookup returns CDR1 KGHSH and CDR2 LQKENI. There are 14 residues in the CDR3. Trimming pared 0 bases from V and 8 bases from J, leaving 10 bases between. The DNA of the CDR3 is TGTGCCAGCTCACCACCGGGCCGCCAAGAAAAACTGTTTTTT. The encoded protein is CASSPPGRQEKLFF.

The chain combines TRBV5-1 with TRBJ1-1; 8 bases match TRBD1. The CDR3 is 15 residues long. J gave up 7 bases and V 2 bases, and 10 bases lay outside the gene matches. The germline V gene has CDR1 SGHRS and CDR2 YFSETQ. CDR3 residues: CASSLRQGALGEAFF. The CDR3 DNA reads as TGCGCCAGCAGCTTAAGGCAGGGGGCACTCGGTGAAGCTTTCTTT.

V is TRBV19 and J is TRBJ2-7; D is possibly TRBD1 (5 bases). CDR1 and CDR2 from the germline V gene are LNHDA and SQIVND (reference sequence). V was cut by 5 bases and J by 2 bases, with 16 bases left in between. This CDR3 is built from 15 residues. Here the CDR3 DNA reads TGTGCCAGTAGTCCCAGGGTCCTGGCCACCTACGAGCAGTACTTC. Amino acids: CASSPRVLATYEQYF.

The chain has TRBV15 and TRBJ1-5; a weak D match, TRBD1 (5 bases). V gave up 6 bases and J gave up 7 bases, with 19 bases separating them. CDR1 is LNHNV, CDR2 YYDKDF, per germline (reference sequence). The CDR3 spans 15 residues. The CDR3 here is CATRPHGRVEQPQHF. In DNA form, the CDR3 reads TGTGCCACCAGGCCCCACGGCAGGGTTGAACAGCCCCAGCATTTT.

The sample holds one count of this clone. The chain uses TRBV10-1 and TRBJ2-6; 8 bases line up with TRBD2. The CDR3 has 17 amino acids. Germline trimming cut 6 bases from V and 0 bases from J; bases unmatched to any gene: 7. Looked up from germline, CDR1 is WNHNN and CDR2 is SYGVQD (reference sequence). CDR3: CASSPGGDSSGANVLTF. In DNA, the CDR3 is TGCGCCAGCAGCCCGGGGGGGGATAGCTCTGGGGCCAACGTCCTGACTTTC.

The chain combines TRBV7-9 with TRBJ2-5; 9 bases match TRBD1. This CDR3 region has 14 residues. CDR1 is SEHNR, CDR2 FQNEAQ, per germline (reference sequence). V lost 4 bases and J lost 1; bases outside the gene matches: 1. The DNA for the CDR3 is TGTGCCAGCAGCTGGGACAGGGTCCAAGAGACCCAGTACTTC. Translating it yields CASSWDRVQETQYF.

The chain joins TRBV7-8 to TRBJ2-7, with TRBD2 matching over 11 bases. CDR1 SGHVS and CDR2 FQNEAQ come from the germline V gene. The CDR3 totals 16 residues. Trimming took 5 bases from V and 1 from J; bases not matched to a gene: 7. The CDR3 DNA reads as TGTGCCAGCAGCAACCTTCGGACTAGCGGGTCCTACGAGCAGTACTTC. Residues: CASSNLRTSGSYEQYF. Based on the CDR3 plus reference TRBV7-8 and TRBJ2-7, the full variable domain is GAGVSQSPRYKVAKRGQDVALRCDPISGHVSLFWYQQALGQGPEFLTYFQNEAQLDKSGLPSDRFFAERPEGSVSTLKIQRTQQEDSAVYLCASSNLRTSGSYEQYFGPGTRLTVT.

The chain joins TRBV19 to TRBJ2-5; 13 bases map to TRBD2. Germline-derived CDR1 and CDR2 are LNHDA and SQIVND (reference sequence). V shed 1 base and J 2 bases; nucleotides not matched to a gene: 10. CDR3 length: 19 residues. The CDR3 loop is CASSIVGLAGRPFQETQYF. The DNA of the CDR3 is TGTGCCAGTAGTATAGTGGGACTAGCGGGGAGACCTTTTCAAGAGACCCAGTACTTC.

A few counts support this clone. The chain couples TRBV6-1 to TRBJ2-3; 7 nucleotides match TRBD2. CDR1 is MNHNS, CDR2 SASEGT, per germline. The CDR3 length is 16 residues. Trimming cost V 1 base and J 3 bases; bases outside gene matches: 7. CDR3 in amino acids: CASSEVPGGLTDTQYF. CDR3 bases: TGTGCCAGCAGTGAAGTACCGGGAGGTTTGACAGATACGCAGTATTTT.

This chain uses TRBV28 with TRBJ2-5; TRBD1 matches 7 bases. This CDR3 comprises 15 residues. Germline V lookup: CDR1 MDHEN, CDR2 SYDVKM. V lost 1 base and J lost 1; bases outside the gene matches: 3. The CDR3 bases are TGTGCCAGCAGTTTATCGGGACAGAGCCAAGAGACCCAGTACTTC. As protein: CASSLSGQSQETQYF.